This TCR beta chain comes out of a study of beta chain features in type 1 diabetes. At the level of the study: Patients did not differ from healthy donors in age, gender or cell yield. Across all samples, some 110 million sorted cells were examined. Notes on the study in general: VDJ junctions sequenced from type 1 diabetes patients showed fewer insertions and more deletions. People with Type 1 diabetes carried modestly yet significantly shorter TCRB CDR3s in all four CD4+ subsets.

As to this clone: Its antigen is currently unknown.

Germline-derived CDR1 and CDR2 are SGHRS and YFSETQ. The CDR3 covers 14 residues. The germline V and J ends were trimmed by 0 bases and 3 bases, with 9 bases remaining between them. The whole isolated RNA underwent reverse transcription, so sequencing captured expressed TCRB transcripts. Clones were read by immunoSEQ multiplex PCR, and TCRdb kept only the in-frame ones, dropping some. Among some 370,000 clones listed, around a tenth were seen once. Staining for CD45RO/CCR7/CD25/CD127/CD95/CD27 allowed sorting of CD4+ naive, central memory, regulatory and stem cell-like memory cells. The chain joins TRBV5-1 to TRBJ1-1, with D perhaps matching TRBD1 (5 bases). Material for sequencing was central memory CD4+ T cells from blood. This TCR was sampled from a man aged 25-45 years with type 1 diabetes. The CDR3 region is CASSLDGGDTEAFF. CDR3 DNA sequence: TGCGCCAGCAGCTTGGACGGAGGGGACACTGAAGCTTTCTTT.